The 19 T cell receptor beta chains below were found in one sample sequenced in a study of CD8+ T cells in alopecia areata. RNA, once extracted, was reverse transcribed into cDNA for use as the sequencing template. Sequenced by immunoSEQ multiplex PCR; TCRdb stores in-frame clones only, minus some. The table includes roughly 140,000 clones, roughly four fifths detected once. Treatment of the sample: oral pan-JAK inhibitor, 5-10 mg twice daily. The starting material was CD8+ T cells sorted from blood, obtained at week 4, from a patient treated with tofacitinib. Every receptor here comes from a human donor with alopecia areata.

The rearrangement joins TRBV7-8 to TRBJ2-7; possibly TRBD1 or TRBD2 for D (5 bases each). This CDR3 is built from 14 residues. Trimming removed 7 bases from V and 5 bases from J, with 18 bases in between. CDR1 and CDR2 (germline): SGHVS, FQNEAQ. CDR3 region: CASNPSGAGHEQYF. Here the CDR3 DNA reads TGTGCCAGCAACCCCTCCGGGGCCGGCCACGAGCAGTACTTC.

The CDR3 loop is CATSRAGTGQETQYF. CDR3 bases: TGTGCCACCAGCAGAGCTGGGACAGGGCAAGAGACCCAGTACTTC. The chain is built from TRBV15 and TRBJ2-5; TRBD1 matches 9 bases. The CDR3 length is 15 residues. The germline V gene has CDR1 LNHNV and CDR2 YYDKDF (reference sequence). V lost 1 base and J lost 2; bases outside the gene matches: 2. The full variable domain, rest sourced from reference TRBV15 and TRBJ2-5, is DAMVIQNPRYQVTQFGKPVTLSCSQTLNHNVMYWYQQKSSQAPKLLFHYYDKDFNNEADTPDNFQSRRPNTSFCFLDIRSPGLGDTAMYLCATSRAGTGQETQYFGPGTRLLVL.

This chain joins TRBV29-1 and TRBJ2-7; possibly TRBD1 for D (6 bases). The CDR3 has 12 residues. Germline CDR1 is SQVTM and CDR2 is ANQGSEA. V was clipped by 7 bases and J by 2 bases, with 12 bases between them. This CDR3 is CSAKGDAYEQYF. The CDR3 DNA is TGCAGCGCCAAGGGGGATGCCTACGAGCAGTACTTC.

The CDR3: CACSSTGRRNEQFF. The CDR3 nucleotides are TGTGCCTGCTCCTCGACGGGACGGCGGAATGAGCAGTTCTTC. This chain links TRBV30 with TRBJ2-1; tentatively, D is TRBD1 or TRBD2 (5 bases each). Germline V gene sequence: CDR1 GTSNPN, CDR2 SVGIG (reference sequence). V was pared by 6 bases and J by 7 bases, with 19 bases between. This CDR3 contains 14 residues.

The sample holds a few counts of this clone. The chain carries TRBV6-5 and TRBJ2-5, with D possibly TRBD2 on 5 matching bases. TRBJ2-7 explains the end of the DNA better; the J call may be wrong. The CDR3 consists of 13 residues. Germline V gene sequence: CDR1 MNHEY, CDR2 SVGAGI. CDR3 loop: CASSYSGSDEQYF. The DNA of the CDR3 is TGTGCCAGCAGTTACAGCGGATCGGACGAGCAGTACTTC.

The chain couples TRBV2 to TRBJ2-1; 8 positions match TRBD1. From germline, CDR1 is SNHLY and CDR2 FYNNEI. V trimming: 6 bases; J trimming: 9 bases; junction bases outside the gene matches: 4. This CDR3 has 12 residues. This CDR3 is CASRDRDGEQFF. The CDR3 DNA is TGTGCCAGCAGGGACAGGGACGGTGAGCAGTTCTTC.

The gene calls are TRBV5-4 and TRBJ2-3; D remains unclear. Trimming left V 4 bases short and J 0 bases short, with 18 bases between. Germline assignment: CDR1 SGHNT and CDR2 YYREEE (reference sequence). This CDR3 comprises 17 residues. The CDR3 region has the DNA TGTGCCAGCAGCCCGCCCCCCCCAGTCTCTAGCACAGATACGCAGTATTTT. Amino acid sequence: CASSPPPPVSSTDTQYF.

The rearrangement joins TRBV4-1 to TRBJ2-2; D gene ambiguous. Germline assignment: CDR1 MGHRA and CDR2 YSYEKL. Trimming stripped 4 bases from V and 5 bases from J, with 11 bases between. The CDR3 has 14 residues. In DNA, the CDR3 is TGCGCCAGCAGCCCTGGCTTTTTAACCGGGGAGCTGTTTTTT. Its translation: CASSPGFLTGELFF.

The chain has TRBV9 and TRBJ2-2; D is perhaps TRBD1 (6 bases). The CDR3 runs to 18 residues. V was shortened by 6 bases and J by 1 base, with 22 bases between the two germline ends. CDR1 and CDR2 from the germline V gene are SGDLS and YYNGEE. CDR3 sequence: CASTNLGQGSLNTGELFF. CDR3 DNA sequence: TGTGCCAGCACCAACCTCGGGCAGGGGTCCTTGAACACCGGGGAGCTGTTTTTT.

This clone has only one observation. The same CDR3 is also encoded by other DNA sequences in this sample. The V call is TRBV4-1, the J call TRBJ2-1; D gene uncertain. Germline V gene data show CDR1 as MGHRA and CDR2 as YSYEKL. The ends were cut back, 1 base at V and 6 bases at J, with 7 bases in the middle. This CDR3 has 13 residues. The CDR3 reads CASSQVPSNEQFF. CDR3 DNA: TGCGCCAGCAGCCAAGTCCCGAGCAATGAGCAGTTCTTC.

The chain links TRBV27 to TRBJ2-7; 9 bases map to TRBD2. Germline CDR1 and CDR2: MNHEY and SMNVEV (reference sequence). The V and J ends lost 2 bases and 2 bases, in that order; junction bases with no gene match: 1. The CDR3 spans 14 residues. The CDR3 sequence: CASSLVAGAYEQYF. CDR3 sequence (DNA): TGTGCCAGCAGTTTAGTAGCGGGGGCCTACGAGCAGTACTTC.

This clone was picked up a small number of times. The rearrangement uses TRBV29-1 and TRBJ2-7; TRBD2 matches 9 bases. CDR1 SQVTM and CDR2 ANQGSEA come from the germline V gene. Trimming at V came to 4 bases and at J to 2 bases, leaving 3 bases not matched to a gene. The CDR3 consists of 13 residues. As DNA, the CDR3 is TGCAGCGTTGCCCTAGCGGGGACCTACGAGCAGTACTTC. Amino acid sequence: CSVALAGTYEQYF.

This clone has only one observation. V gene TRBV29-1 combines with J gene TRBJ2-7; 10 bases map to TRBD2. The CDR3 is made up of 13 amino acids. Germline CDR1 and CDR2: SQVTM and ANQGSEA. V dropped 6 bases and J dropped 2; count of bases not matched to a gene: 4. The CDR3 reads CSVGTSETYEQYF. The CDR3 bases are TGCAGCGTGGGGACTAGCGAGACCTACGAGCAGTACTTC.

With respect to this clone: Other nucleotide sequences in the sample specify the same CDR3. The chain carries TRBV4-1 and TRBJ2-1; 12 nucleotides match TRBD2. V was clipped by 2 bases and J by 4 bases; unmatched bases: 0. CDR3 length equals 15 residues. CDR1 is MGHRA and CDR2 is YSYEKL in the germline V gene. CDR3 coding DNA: TGCGCCAGCAGCCAACTAGCGGGGGGGTACAATGAGCAGTTCTTC. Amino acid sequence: CASSQLAGGYNEQFF.

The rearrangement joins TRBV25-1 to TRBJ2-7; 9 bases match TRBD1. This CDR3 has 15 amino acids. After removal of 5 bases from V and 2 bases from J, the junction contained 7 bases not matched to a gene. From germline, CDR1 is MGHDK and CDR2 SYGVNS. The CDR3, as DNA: TGTGCCAGCAGTAAGCCGGGACAGGGTACCTACGAGCAGTACTTC. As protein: CASSKPGQGTYEQYF.

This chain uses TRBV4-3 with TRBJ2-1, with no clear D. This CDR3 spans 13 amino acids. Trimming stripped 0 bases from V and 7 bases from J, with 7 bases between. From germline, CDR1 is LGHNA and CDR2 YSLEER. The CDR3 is CASSQEGWNEQFF. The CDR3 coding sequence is TGCGCCAGCAGCCAAGAGGGCTGGAATGAGCAGTTCTTC.

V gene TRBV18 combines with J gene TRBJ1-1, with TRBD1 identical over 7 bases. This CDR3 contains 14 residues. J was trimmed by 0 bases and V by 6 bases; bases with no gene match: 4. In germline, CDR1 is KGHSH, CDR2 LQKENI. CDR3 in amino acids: CASSQGQMNTEAFF. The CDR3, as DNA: TGTGCCAGCTCTCAGGGACAGATGAACACTGAAGCTTTCTTT.

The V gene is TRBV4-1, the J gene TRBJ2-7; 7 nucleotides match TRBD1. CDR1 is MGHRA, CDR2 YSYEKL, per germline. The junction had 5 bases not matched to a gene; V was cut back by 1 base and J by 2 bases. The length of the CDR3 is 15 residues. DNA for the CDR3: TGCGCCAGCAGCCAAGTTGCAGACAGGGCCTACGAGCAGTACTTC. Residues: CASSQVADRAYEQYF.

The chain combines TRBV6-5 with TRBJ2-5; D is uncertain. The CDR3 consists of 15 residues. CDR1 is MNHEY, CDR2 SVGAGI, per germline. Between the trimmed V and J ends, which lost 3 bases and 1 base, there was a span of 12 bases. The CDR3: CASSYLARLQETQYF. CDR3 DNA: TGTGCCAGCAGTTATTTGGCCCGTCTCCAAGAGACCCAGTACTTC.